Listed below are T cell receptor beta chains from one sample, sequenced in a study of T cell responses to AZD1222 COVID-19 vaccine. Using immunoSEQ multiplex PCR, the repertoire was profiled, and TCRdb retains in-frame clones only, with some absent. The sample consists of 150,000 to 200,000 clones, over 80% of them appearing once. The sequenced sample was peripheral blood, obtained on day 0 of AZD1222 vaccination. These receptors all stem from an adult in good health. CDR3s include the opening cysteine and the closing phenylalanine or tryptophan.

cdr3_length	v_call	j_call	cdr3_aa
13	TRBV25-1	TRBJ1-1	CASSEGVTGEAFF
14	TRBV7-2	TRBJ1-2	CASSPTGAPYGYTF
13	TRBV28	TRBJ1-2	CASSLDLNYGYTF
17	TRBV6-1	TRBJ2-6	CASSEALLASGANVLTF
17	TRBV4-3	TRBJ1-1	CASSQDKRRGMNTEAFF
14	TRBV28	TRBJ2-2	CASSLAKGAGELFF
12	TRBV30	TRBJ1-6	CAWSLRPAPLHF
16	TRBV7-2	TRBJ2-1	CASSYPSGNAYNEQFF
16	TRBV7-2	TRBJ2-5	CASSPPGLGLSETQYF
15	TRBV12-5	TRBJ2-3	CASGLDRGGGDTQYF
16	TRBV7-9	TRBJ2-1	CASTKTRGSSYNEQFF
14	TRBV5-4	TRBJ1-2	CASSLEGGIYGYTF
18	TRBV4-2	TRBJ1-1	CASSQEFSGAERNTEAFF
14	TRBV2	TRBJ1-2	CASRLTQGDYGYTF
15	TRBV10-3	TRBJ1-5	CAISESGGVNQPQHF
15	TRBV7-2	TRBJ1-3	CASSPSPGSGNTIYF
14	TRBV6-5	TRBJ1-2	CASSSPRGGYGYTF
15	TRBV9	TRBJ1-4	CASSVGNGHGEKLFF
13	TRBV3-1/TRBV3-2	TRBJ1-1	CASSQGVSGAAFF